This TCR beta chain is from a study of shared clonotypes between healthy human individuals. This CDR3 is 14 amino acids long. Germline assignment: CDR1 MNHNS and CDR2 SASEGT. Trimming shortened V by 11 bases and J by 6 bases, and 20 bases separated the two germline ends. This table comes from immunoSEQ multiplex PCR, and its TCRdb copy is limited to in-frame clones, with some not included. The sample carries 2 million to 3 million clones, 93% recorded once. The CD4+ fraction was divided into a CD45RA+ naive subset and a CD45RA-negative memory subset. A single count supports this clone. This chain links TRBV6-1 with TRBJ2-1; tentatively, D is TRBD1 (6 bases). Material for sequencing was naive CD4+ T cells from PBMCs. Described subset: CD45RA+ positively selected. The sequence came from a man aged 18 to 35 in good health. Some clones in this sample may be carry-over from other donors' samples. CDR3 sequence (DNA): TGTGCCGCAGGGGTTGGGGGCATGTTCAATGAGCAGTTCTTC. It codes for CAAGVGGMFNEQFF.